One and the same sample provided the 27 T cell receptor beta chains below, sequenced in a study of T cells after yellow fever vaccination. TCRdb fed the 5' RACE reads into MiXCR, producing one record per CDR3 protein. In the table there are some 500,000 distinct CDR3 sequences, approximately 13% of which are singletons. Specimen: PBMCs, collected on the day of the yellow fever booster vaccination. The receptors originated from a man younger than 40 who received the YFV17D yellow fever vaccine.

This clonotype has ten or more counts. V gene TRBV18 combines with J gene TRBJ2-7; TRBD2 agrees at 10 bases. The CDR3 totals 16 residues. Trimming at V came to 0 bases and at J to 2 bases, leaving 4 bases not matched to a gene. Germline V CDR1 and CDR2: KGHSH, LQKENI. CDR3 amino acids: CASSPPLAGAPYEQYF. Here the CDR3 DNA reads TGTGCCAGCTCACCACCGCTAGCGGGAGCCCCCTACGAGCAGTACTTC.

The chain uses TRBV30 and TRBJ2-1, with 14 bases aligning to TRBD2. Trimming took 3 bases from V and 4 from J; bases not matched to a gene: 8. From germline, CDR1 is GTSNPN and CDR2 SVGIG (reference sequence). This CDR3 spans 17 amino acids. CDR3 residues: CAWSAGTSGRYYNEQFF. The CDR3 DNA reads as TGTGCCTGGAGCGCCGGGACTAGCGGGAGATATTACAATGAGCAGTTCTTC.

The V call is TRBV20-1, the J call TRBJ2-1; 8 bases match TRBD2. Germline V gene lookup returns CDR1 DFQATT and CDR2 SNEGSKA (reference sequence). This CDR3 contains 15 residues. The V gene end was trimmed by 3 bases and the J gene end by 6 bases; junction bases not matched to a gene: 10. CDR3 residues: CSASAPGLGINEQFF. In nucleotides, the CDR3 is TGCAGTGCTAGTGCGCCGGGACTAGGAATCAATGAGCAGTTCTTC.

The rearrangement links TRBV7-8 to TRBJ1-4, with D hard to call. Germline assignment: CDR1 SGHVS and CDR2 FQNEAQ. The CDR3 spans 15 residues. The V end lost 6 bases, the J end lost 0 bases, and 11 bases lay between the germline ends. CDR3 sequence (DNA): TGTGCCAGCAGTCCCCTAAGTACAACTAATGAAAAACTGTTTTTT. Its translation is CASSPLSTTNEKLFF.

The chain is built from TRBV24-1 and TRBJ2-5; TRBD2 aligns across 9 bases. The CDR3 loop spans 17 amino acids. The V gene's germline CDR1 is KGHDR and CDR2 SFDVKD. Trimming at V came to 4 bases and at J to 2 bases, leaving 10 bases not matched to a gene. CDR3 in amino acids: CATSELAGLPGQETQYF. In DNA, the CDR3 is TGTGCCACCAGTGAACTAGCGGGCCTCCCCGGACAAGAGACCCAGTACTTC.

The chain links TRBV12-3 or TRBV12-4 to TRBJ2-3, with TRBD2 as a possible D gene (5 bases). This CDR3 has 14 residues. Trimming shortened V by 10 bases and J by 1 base, and 15 bases separated the two germline ends. CDR3 protein: CATEGAERTDTQYF. The CDR3 DNA sequence: TGTGCCACTGAGGGAGCGGAGCGCACAGATACGCAGTATTTT.

J is TRBJ2-4 and V is TRBV28; TRBD1 aligns across 10 bases. The CDR3 is 12 residues long. Germline V lookup: CDR1 MDHEN, CDR2 SYDVKM. V lost 10 bases and J lost 9; bases outside the gene matches: 6. The CDR3 here is CAIRQGAGIQYF. The CDR3 DNA is TGTGCCATCAGACAGGGGGCCGGCATTCAGTACTTC. The full variable domain, in which reference TRBV28 and TRBJ2-4 provide the parts outside the CDR3, is DVKVTQSSRYLVKRTGEKVFLECVQDMDHENMFWYRQDPGLGLRLIYFSYDVKMKEKGDIPEGYSVSREKKERFSLILESASTNQTSMYLCAIRQGAGIQYFGAGTRLSVL.

This clonotype appeared a few times. V gene TRBV5-1 combines with J gene TRBJ2-3; possibly TRBD2 for D (6 bases). V lost 3 bases and J 6 bases, leaving 14 bases between the germline ends. CDR1 and CDR2 (germline): SGHRS, YFSETQ. The CDR3 is made up of 14 amino acids. The CDR3 DNA reads as TGCGCCAGCAGCTCCAGCGGGTTGGGGGATACGCAGTATTTT. It yields the protein CASSSSGLGDTQYF.

This chain uses TRBV6-8 with TRBJ2-2; D is undetermined. The V gene's germline CDR1 is MNHGY and CDR2 SAAAGT. This CDR3 has 13 residues. Trimming removed 0 bases from V and 6 bases from J, with 5 bases in between. Written as DNA, the CDR3 is TGTGCCAGCAGTTACTCGGATGCCGGGGAGCTGTTTTTT. Its protein product is CASSYSDAGELFF.

The V call is TRBV25-1, the J call TRBJ2-7; TRBD2 aligns across 7 bases. The CDR3 is made up of 14 amino acids. Germline values: CDR1 MGHDK, CDR2 SYGVNS. The V gene end was trimmed by 7 bases and the J gene end by 2 bases; junction bases not matched to a gene: 8. As DNA, the CDR3 is TGTGCCAGCACAGCGGGACTCGGTGCCTACGAGCAGTACTTC. This sequence encodes CASTAGLGAYEQYF.

This clonotype was detected a few times. The J gene is TRBJ2-7, the V gene TRBV20-1; D is unresolved. Germline CDR1 is DFQATT and CDR2 is SNEGSKA (reference sequence). V was trimmed by 6 bases and J by 0 bases, leaving 15 bases between them. This CDR3 comprises 14 residues. The CDR3 here is CSALGGVPSYEQYF. The CDR3 DNA reads as TGCAGTGCCCTAGGTGGGGTACCCTCCTACGAGCAGTACTTC.

This clonotype has just a few counts. The chain carries TRBV7-2 and TRBJ2-4; D uncertain. The ends were cut back, 5 bases at V and 7 bases at J, with 12 bases in the middle. Germline lookup yields CDR1 SGHTA and CDR2 FQGNSA. The CDR3 contains 13 residues. The CDR3 spells CASSPLLVNIQYF. The DNA of the CDR3 is TGTGCCAGCAGCCCCCTGCTTGTTAACATTCAGTACTTC.

The chain uses TRBV9 and TRBJ2-7; possibly TRBD2 for D (6 bases). Germline loops: CDR1 SGDLS, CDR2 YYNGEE. Trimming left V 0 bases short and J 2 bases short, with 12 bases between. The CDR3 runs 15 residues. CDR3 sequence: CASSVDGSPTYEQYF. In DNA form, the CDR3 reads TGTGCCAGCAGCGTAGACGGGAGCCCGACCTACGAGCAGTACTTC.

In this sample, this clonotype turned up many times. The chain recombines TRBV11-2 with TRBJ2-3, with D uncertain. V lost 1 base and J 9 bases, leaving 17 bases between the germline ends. Germline values: CDR1 SGHAT, CDR2 FQNNGV. The CDR3 runs 15 residues. Written as DNA, the CDR3 is TGTGCCAGCAGCTTAGTAGGCGGTGGAAAACCGACGCAGTATTTT. Protein sequence: CASSLVGGGKPTQYF.

This clonotype came up many times. The CDR3 nucleotides are TGCGCCAGCACTATTGGGGACCAGTACCAAGAGACCCAGTACTTC. It yields the protein CASTIGDQYQETQYF. The J gene is TRBJ2-5, the V gene TRBV5-1; D is perhaps TRBD1 or TRBD2 (5 bases each). V lost 6 bases and J 0 bases, leaving 15 bases between the germline ends. Germline V gene data show CDR1 as SGHRS and CDR2 as YFSETQ. This CDR3 has 15 residues.

The V call is TRBV18, the J call TRBJ2-3, with D unresolved. Per the germline V gene, CDR1 is KGHSH and CDR2 is LQKENI. The ends were cut back, 3 bases at V and 4 bases at J, with 11 bases in the middle. The CDR3 spans 14 residues. The CDR3 here is CASSPVSQPDTQYF. CDR3 coding DNA: TGTGCCAGCTCACCGGTGAGTCAGCCAGATACGCAGTATTTT.

The chain links TRBV11-2 to TRBJ2-7, with a tentative D call TRBD2 (6 bases). Germline values: CDR1 SGHAT, CDR2 FQNNGV. There are 18 residues in the CDR3. V was trimmed by 5 bases and J by 1 base, leaving 24 bases between them. CDR3 DNA sequence: TGTGCCAGCAGCCCTCTCGGGCGCGGAGGGCGGAGATCCTACGAGCAGTACTTC. Translation gives CASSPLGRGGRRSYEQYF.

This clonotype was counted between two and nine times. CDR3: CSVSQGEGQPQHF. The CDR3 region has the DNA TGCAGCGTTTCTCAGGGTGAGGGGCAGCCCCAGCATTTT. The V call is TRBV29-1, the J call TRBJ1-5, with TRBD1 as a possible D gene (5 bases). The germline gives CDR1 SQVTM, CDR2 ANQGSEA. This CDR3 has 13 amino acids. Trimming took off 5 bases at V and 7 bases at J, with 15 bases between the two ends.

The rearrangement joins TRBV20-1 to TRBJ1-2, with 9 bases identical to TRBD1. Germline assignment: CDR1 DFQATT and CDR2 SNEGSKA (reference sequence). The CDR3 consists of 13 residues. With 5 bases clipped from V and 4 bases from J, the junction kept 5 bases outside the gene matches. Here the CDR3 DNA reads TGCAGTGCTTCACAGGGGGCGGCCTATGGCTACACCTTC. This encodes CSASQGAAYGYTF.

This clonotype was found many times. V and J are TRBV18 and TRBJ1-2; D gene unclear. Per the germline V gene, CDR1 is KGHSH and CDR2 is LQKENI. The CDR3 covers 13 residues. Trimming left V 3 bases short and J 8 bases short, with 13 bases between. Here the CDR3 reads CASSPPRGGGYTF. CDR3 nucleotide sequence: TGTGCCAGCTCACCCCCCCGGGGAGGAGGCTACACCTTC.

The chain joins TRBV6-1 to TRBJ2-1; TRBD1 matches 9 bases. The germline V gene encodes CDR1 MNHNS and CDR2 SASEGT. The CDR3 runs to 15 residues. V trimming: 7 bases; J trimming: 3 bases; junction bases outside the gene matches: 7. CDR3 DNA: TGTGCCAGCACCCAGGGACAGGGTGGCTACAATGAGCAGTTCTTC. It specifies CASTQGQGGYNEQFF.

The CDR3 sequence: CATSTWDRAYEQYF. The CDR3 DNA is TGTGCCACCAGCACATGGGACAGGGCCTACGAGCAGTACTTC. This chain connects TRBV15 to TRBJ2-7; TRBD1 aligns across 9 bases. V was pared by 4 bases and J by 2 bases, with 3 bases of the junction left unmatched. Germline CDR1 LNHNV, CDR2 YYDKDF (reference sequence). This CDR3 region has 14 residues.

V usage is TRBV5-6 and J usage is TRBJ2-1; no reliable D call. The CDR3 covers 15 residues. Trimming took 4 bases from V and 10 from J, leaving 21 bases between them. Germline lookup yields CDR1 SGHDT and CDR2 YYEEEE. The CDR3 nucleotides are TGTGCCAGCAGCCCTTCGGGTAGAACTCGGCCGGAGCAGTTCTTC. It specifies CASSPSGRTRPEQFF.

The chain combines TRBV9 with TRBJ2-3, with unresolved D. Germline V gives CDR1 SGDLS, CDR2 YYNGEE. Trimming took 2 bases from V and 3 from J, leaving 7 bases between them. The CDR3 covers 13 residues. CDR3 amino acids: CASSVVVTDTQYF. CDR3 nucleotide sequence: TGTGCCAGCAGCGTGGTTGTAACAGATACGCAGTATTTT.

CDR3: CASSLTRQGNTGELFF. The CDR3 region has the DNA TGCGCCAGCAGCTTGACGAGACAGGGTAACACCGGGGAGCTGTTTTTT. V gene TRBV5-1 combines with J gene TRBJ2-2; TRBD1 agrees at 7 bases. V was pared by 1 base and J by 2 bases, with 5 bases of the junction left unmatched. This CDR3 has 16 amino acids. The germline V gene encodes CDR1 SGHRS and CDR2 YFSETQ. The whole variable domain, filled in from reference TRBV5-1 and TRBJ2-2, reads KAGVTQTPRYLIKTRGQQVTLSCSPISGHRSVSWYQQTPGQGLQFLFEYFSETQRNKGNFPGRFSGRQFSNSRSEMNVSTLELGDSALYLCASSLTRQGNTGELFFGEGSRLTVL.

This clonotype was found many times. The J gene is TRBJ2-2, the V gene TRBV10-3, with D perhaps matching TRBD1 or TRBD2 (5 bases each). This CDR3 is built from 13 residues. V gave up 11 bases and J gave up 7 bases, with 17 bases separating them. In germline, CDR1 is ENHRY, CDR2 SYGVKD. The CDR3 DNA is TGTGCCCACACTGGGACCCAGGGCGGGGAGCTGTTTTTT. This encodes CAHTGTQGGELFF.

The V call is TRBV15, the J call TRBJ2-7; 9 positions agree with TRBD2. J was trimmed by 5 bases and V by 3 bases; bases with no gene match: 8. Germline V gene data show CDR1 as LNHNV and CDR2 as YYDKDF (reference sequence). There are 15 residues in the CDR3. The chain's CDR3 is CATSSLLAGLHEQYF. The CDR3 nucleotides read TGTGCCACCAGCAGCCTCCTAGCGGGACTCCACGAGCAGTACTTC. Complete variable domain (other parts from reference TRBV15 and TRBJ2-7): DAMVIQNPRYQVTQFGKPVTLSCSQTLNHNVMYWYQQKSSQAPKLLFHYYDKDFNNEADTPDNFQSRRPNTSFCFLDIRSPGLGDTAMYLCATSSLLAGLHEQYFGPGTRLTVT.